Listed here are 28 T cell receptor beta chains from one sample, sequenced in a study of T cell responses to AZD1222 COVID-19 vaccine. The method was immunoSEQ multiplex PCR; TCRdb's version includes in-frame clones alone and lacks a portion of them. Of roughly 200,000 clones in the sample, roughly 91% were seen once. Sequences were derived from peripheral blood, sampled 28 days after the second dose of the MenACWY control vaccine. These receptors all stem from an adult who received the MenACWY meningococcal vaccine as a control.

The chain uses TRBV12-3 or TRBV12-4 and TRBJ1-5, with D possibly TRBD1 on 5 matching bases. This CDR3 region has 13 residues. The V and J ends lost 7 bases and 6 bases respectively, with 13 bases between them. CDR3 nucleotides: TGTGCCAGCATGGAGCAGGGAGGTCAGCCCCAGCATTTT. Its protein product is CASMEQGGQPQHF.

The V call is TRBV7-9, the J call TRBJ1-4, with 9 bases matching TRBD1. Germline trimming cut 5 bases from V and 8 bases from J; bases unmatched to any gene: 12. The CDR3 contains 16 residues. Looked up from germline, CDR1 is SEHNR and CDR2 is FQNEAQ (reference sequence). The CDR3 loop is CASSLTSGQGREKLFF. The CDR3 bases are TGTGCCAGCAGCCTAACCTCGGGACAGGGAAGGGAAAAACTGTTTTTT.

Notes on this clone: Sequence at one end of the junction differs from germline and may be a read error. J is TRBJ2-2 and V is TRBV7-7; D perhaps matches TRBD1 (6 bases). Germline lookup yields CDR1 SSHAT and CDR2 FNYEAQ (reference sequence). CDR3 length: 14 amino acids. This chain's CDR3 is CASRRQANTGELFF. The CDR3 DNA sequence: TGTGCTAGCAGACGACAGGCAAACACCGGGGAGCTGTTTTTT.

The chain is built from TRBV18 and TRBJ1-2; D is undetermined. The CDR3 length is 13 residues. Deletions cut 0 bases from V and 4 bases from J, with 6 bases between. Germline-derived CDR1 and CDR2 are KGHSH and LQKENI. In nucleotides, the CDR3 is TGTGCCAGCTCACCACCGAACCCCTATGGCTACACCTTC. This codes for CASSPPNPYGYTF.

In its sample, this clone was seen a few times. J is TRBJ2-7 and V is TRBV27, with D perhaps assigned TRBD1 or TRBD2 (6 bases each). The germline V gene has CDR1 MNHEY and CDR2 SMNVEV (reference sequence). Deletions cut 6 bases from V and 8 bases from J, with 14 bases between. CDR3 length: 12 amino acids. The CDR3 region is CASRGGLAKQYF. DNA for the CDR3: TGTGCCAGCAGGGGGGGCCTAGCGAAGCAGTACTTC.

The count of this clone is one. The chain joins TRBV19 to TRBJ1-1; D uncertain. This CDR3 comprises 13 residues. Deletions cut 6 bases from V and 0 bases from J, with 8 bases between. Per germline, CDR1 LNHDA and CDR2 SQIVND (reference sequence). The CDR3 is CASSQGVNTEAFF. As DNA, the CDR3 is TGTGCCAGTAGCCAAGGAGTGAACACTGAAGCTTTCTTT.

The rearrangement uses TRBV28 and TRBJ1-1; 8 bases fit TRBD1. This CDR3 region has 21 residues. Germline loops: CDR1 MDHEN, CDR2 SYDVKM. Trimming took 5 bases from V and 9 from J; bases not matched to a gene: 32. DNA of the CDR3: TGTGCCAGCAGTCTTCCGCGCCGGTTGGACAGGGCTTACGCCTCCCTCGGAAAAGCTTTCTTT. This translates into CASSLPRRLDRAYASLGKAFF.

The gene calls are TRBV30 and TRBJ1-4, with 8 bases that match TRBD1. The V segment lost 2 bases and the J segment 0 bases; nucleotides outside the gene matches: 5. Germline CDR1 GTSNPN, CDR2 SVGIG (reference sequence). The CDR3 runs to 16 residues. CDR3 DNA sequence: TGTGCCTGGAGTAAAAGGACAGGGCCAACTAATGAAAAACTGTTTTTT. Its translation: CAWSKRTGPTNEKLFF. Full variable domain (missing parts from reference TRBV30 and TRBJ1-4): SQTIHQWPATLVQPVGSPLSLECTVEGTSNPNLYWYRQAAGRGLQLLFYSVGIGQISSEVPQNLSASRPQDRQFILSSKKLLLSDSGFYLCAWSKRTGPTNEKLFFGSGTQLSVL.

The chain uses TRBV28 and TRBJ1-5, with D unresolved. V lost 6 bases to trimming and J lost 0 bases, with 9 bases between them. CDR3 length: 14 residues. CDR1 and CDR2 from the germline V gene are MDHEN and SYDVKM. The CDR3 nucleotides read TGTGCCAGCAGGGGATCTTATAGCAATCAGCCCCAGCATTTT. This codes for CASRGSYSNQPQHF.

The chain carries TRBV21-1 and TRBJ1-1. TRBV21-1 is given as a pseudogene. CDR3 size: 17 residues. CDR3: CASSTSGGRHMNTEAFF. The DNA for the CDR3 is TGTGCCAGCAGCACATCGGGAGGCAGGCACATGAACACTGAAGCTTTCTTT.

The rearrangement joins TRBV6-2 or TRBV6-3 to TRBJ2-1; no firm D call. Trimming took off 0 bases at V and 8 bases at J, with 11 bases between the two ends. This CDR3 is 14 amino acids long. The germline V gene has CDR1 MNHEY and CDR2 SVGEGT. The CDR3 DNA follows: TGTGCCAGCAGTTACTCGAGAGTGAGGTATGAGCAGTTCTTC. This codes for CASSYSRVRYEQFF.

The CDR3 DNA is TGTGCCTGGAGTGAGGGGGGGGCGCTAGCTTTCTTT. Translating gives CAWSEGGALAFF. The chain recombines TRBV30 with TRBJ1-1; maybe TRBD1 (6 bases). Germline CDR1 is GTSNPN and CDR2 is SVGIG (reference sequence). V was pared by 1 base and J by 10 bases, with 13 bases between. The CDR3 loop spans 12 amino acids.

This chain connects TRBV6-2 or TRBV6-3 to TRBJ2-7; 10 nucleotides match TRBD2. V lost 6 bases and J lost 7; bases outside the gene matches: 6. This CDR3 has 13 amino acids. Germline values: CDR1 MNHEY, CDR2 SVGEGT. The CDR3 DNA follows: TGTGCCAGCAGCTCTAGCGGGGGCGGAGAGCAGTACTTC. Encoded protein: CASSSSGGGEQYF.

This chain joins TRBV28 and TRBJ2-3; D assignment may be TRBD1 or TRBD2 (6 bases each). Between the trimmed V and J ends, which lost 7 bases and 3 bases, there was a span of 20 bases. The V gene's germline CDR1 is MDHEN and CDR2 SYDVKM. This CDR3 has 16 residues. CDR3 nucleotides: TGTGCCAGCACCTCCCCCGTTACAGGGAGGACAGATACGCAGTATTTT. Amino acid sequence: CASTSPVTGRTDTQYF.

V usage is TRBV18 and J usage is TRBJ1-1; 7 bases are shared with TRBD1. V lost 3 bases and J lost 4; bases outside the gene matches: 11. From germline, CDR1 is KGHSH and CDR2 LQKENI. The CDR3 consists of 16 residues. CDR3 DNA: TGTGCCAGCTCACCCCCGAACAGGGGAGTGGGCACTGAAGCTTTCTTT. It encodes CASSPPNRGVGTEAFF.

J is TRBJ1-1 and V is TRBV4-1; possibly TRBD1 for D (5 bases). The CDR3 has 14 residues. Germline values: CDR1 MGHRA, CDR2 YSYEKL. V was trimmed by 4 bases and J by 5 bases, leaving 14 bases between them. CDR3: CASSPQRGGTEAFF. The CDR3, as DNA: TGCGCCAGCAGCCCTCAAAGGGGAGGGACTGAAGCTTTCTTT.

The chain has TRBV3-1 (or the pseudogene TRBV3-2) and TRBJ2-2, with D possibly being TRBD2 (5 bases). V was shortened by 6 bases and J by 6 bases, with 17 bases between the two germline ends. CDR3 length equals 15 residues. The germline V gene has CDR1 LGHDT and CDR2 YNNKEL (reference sequence). The CDR3 sequence is CASRRAQASPGELFF. The CDR3, as DNA: TGTGCCAGCAGACGAGCCCAGGCTAGCCCCGGGGAGCTGTTTTTT.

V gene TRBV28 combines with J gene TRBJ1-4; 9 bases map to TRBD1. This CDR3 is 15 amino acids long. The germline V gene encodes CDR1 MDHEN and CDR2 SYDVKM. V was clipped by 5 bases and J by 7 bases; unmatched bases: 8. The CDR3 spells CASSATQGAGEKLFF. In nucleotides, the CDR3 is TGTGCCAGCAGTGCCACACAGGGGGCTGGTGAAAAACTGTTTTTT.

The gene calls are TRBV4-2 and TRBJ2-6; TRBD1 agrees at 12 bases. The CDR3 has 19 residues. Germline lookup yields CDR1 LGHNA and CDR2 YNFKEQ. V lost 1 base, J lost 0 bases, and 4 bases stayed unmatched. The CDR3 is CASSQGLGQGASGANVLTF. CDR3 nucleotides: TGTGCCAGCAGCCAAGGATTGGGACAGGGGGCCTCTGGGGCCAACGTCCTGACTTTC.

The chain has TRBV12-5 and TRBJ2-1; 7 nucleotides match TRBD1. Germline V lookup: CDR1 LGHNT, CDR2 FRNRAP. There are 14 residues in the CDR3. V shed 5 bases and J 5 bases; nucleotides not matched to a gene: 6. CDR3 nucleotide sequence: TGTGCTAGTGGTCTCCGGGACAGAAACAATGAGCAGTTCTTC. Translating gives CASGLRDRNNEQFF.

The rearrangement links TRBV19 to TRBJ1-1; D is undetermined. V lost 5 bases and J lost 5, with 15 bases in between. Looked up from germline, CDR1 is LNHDA and CDR2 is SQIVND (reference sequence). The CDR3 is made up of 14 amino acids. CDR3 DNA: TGTGCCAGTAGTCCCCAGACCCGAGGGACTGAAGCTTTCTTT. Translated: CASSPQTRGTEAFF.

V and J are TRBV4-1 and TRBJ1-4, with 9 bases matching TRBD1. Trimming at V came to 0 bases and at J to 7 bases, leaving 6 bases not matched to a gene. The germline CDR1 and CDR2 sequences are MGHRA and YSYEKL. This CDR3 is built from 16 residues. The chain's CDR3 is CASSQDMGQGVEKLFF. In DNA, the CDR3 is TGCGCCAGCAGCCAAGATATGGGACAGGGCGTTGAAAAACTGTTTTTT.

This sequence joins TRBV24-1 and TRBJ1-2; possibly TRBD1 for D (5 bases). Germline loops: CDR1 KGHDR, CDR2 SFDVKD. V dropped 4 bases and J dropped 4 bases, with 6 bases sitting between them. The length of the CDR3 is 12 residues. The CDR3 nucleotides read TGTGCCACCAGTGAGGGGACCTATGGCTACACCTTC. It encodes CATSEGTYGYTF.

The genes are TRBV18 and TRBJ1-4, with TRBD1 as a possible D gene (5 bases). V dropped 1 base and J dropped 3 bases, with 12 bases sitting between them. There are 16 residues in the CDR3. The germline CDR1 and CDR2 sequences are KGHSH and LQKENI. DNA for the CDR3: TGTGCCAGCTCACCACGAAGTAAGGGGTCTAATGAAAAACTGTTTTTT. Translated: CASSPRSKGSNEKLFF.

This chain connects TRBV28 to TRBJ1-5; no clear D. The V and J ends lost 11 bases and 7 bases respectively, with 15 bases between them. CDR3 length: 12 amino acids. Germline V gene data show CDR1 as MDHEN and CDR2 as SYDVKM. The CDR3 loop reads CAASGNGQPQHF. The CDR3 bases are TGTGCCGCCTCAGGAAATGGACAGCCCCAGCATTTT.

J is TRBJ2-7 and V is TRBV4-2, with a weak D call TRBD2 (6 bases). Germline lookup yields CDR1 LGHNA and CDR2 YNFKEQ. The CDR3 totals 17 residues. Trimming cost V 0 bases and J 4 bases, with 19 bases left between them. As DNA, the CDR3 is TGTGCCAGCAGCCAAGACCAAGCCCCTAGCGTAGGGTACGAGCAGTACTTC. It encodes CASSQDQAPSVGYEQYF.

The CDR3 sequence is CASRFGVLNTEAFF. The DNA of the CDR3 is TGTGCCAGCAGGTTTGGGGTTTTGAACACTGAAGCTTTCTTT. This chain uses TRBV4-2 with TRBJ1-1; no definite D call. With 6 bases removed from V and 0 bases from J, the gap between germline ends came to 11 bases. Germline V gene data show CDR1 as LGHNA and CDR2 as YNFKEQ. CDR3 size: 14 residues.

CDR3 region: CASSPRPGDYGYTF. The CDR3 DNA sequence: TGTGCCAGCAGTCCCCGCCCGGGCGACTATGGCTACACCTTC. V and J are TRBV6-5 and TRBJ1-2; D call uncertain. Trimming cost V 5 bases and J 3 bases, with 13 bases left between them. Germline V gives CDR1 MNHEY, CDR2 SVGAGI. This CDR3 has 14 amino acids.